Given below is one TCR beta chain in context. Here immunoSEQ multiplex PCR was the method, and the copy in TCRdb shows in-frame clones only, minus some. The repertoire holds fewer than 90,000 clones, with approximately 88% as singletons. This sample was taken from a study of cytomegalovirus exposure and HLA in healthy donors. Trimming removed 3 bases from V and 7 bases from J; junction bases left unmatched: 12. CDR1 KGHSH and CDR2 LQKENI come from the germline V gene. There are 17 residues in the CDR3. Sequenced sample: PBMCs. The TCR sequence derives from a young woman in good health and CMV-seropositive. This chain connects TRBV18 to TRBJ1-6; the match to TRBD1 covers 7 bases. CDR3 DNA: TGTGCCAGCTCACCCCCGGGCGCGGGACAGTTGAATTCACCCCTCCACTTT. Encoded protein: CASSPPGAGQLNSPLHF.